This TCR beta chain originates from a study of neurological immune-mediated disorders (dated by TCRdb to about 2019). General notes on the study: Of the roughly 34 multiple sclerosis patients, 31 had relapsing-remitting MS and 3 had secondary progressive MS. The 90 to 110 TCR-beta libraries included longitudinal samples, technical triplicates and paired sorted CD4+ and CD8+ T-cell subsets alongside PBMC samples. The study compared peripheral blood TCR-beta repertoires of HTLV-I-associated myelopathy (HAM/TSP) patients, multiple sclerosis patients and healthy controls using UMI-based sequencing. The cohort comprised around 70 subjects: approximately 15 HAM/TSP patients, around 34 multiple sclerosis patients and 20 or so healthy controls. What the research found in general, with its limitations: The MS cluster showed no association with clinical or MRI features, and the authors stated that larger cohorts are needed. TCR clonal expansion was highest in HAM/TSP patients and lowest in MS patients, with MS patients falling below even healthy controls. Phylogenetic analysis grouped repertoires from 18 of 34 MS patients into a cluster of related CDR3 sequences, suggesting a possible repertoire-level signature. Across subjects, expanded clones never shared an identical CDR3 amino acid sequence, which suggests that the TCR-beta repertoires in every group were private.

cDNA synthesis used template-switch 5'RACE with a primer carrying a 10-nucleotide random unique molecular identifier tagging each TCR transcript. Over 180 million TCR-beta sequences, covering 15-18 subjects, were produced in each sequencing run. The RNeasy kit was used to extract total RNA. Using the KAPA Real-time Library Amplification kit, TCR-beta VDJ regions were amplified with primers for the TCR constant region and the 5'RACE anchor. A first PCR added sample indexes and Illumina adaptors, after which a second PCR increased the library yield. After Ampure bead purification, the TCR product of roughly 650 bp was size-selected on a 2% E-gel SizeSelection system. Before pooling, libraries had their quality checked on a Bioanalyzer, their concentration measured with Qubit, and their quantity determined with the Kapa Library Quantification kit. Libraries were sequenced paired-end 2 x 150 bp on an Illumina HiSeq 2500. To increase sequence diversity, about 25-31% phiX was spiked into each library pool. The original methods were these. Quality-filtered reads were processed with the UMI-based MiGEC pipeline, which removed over 75% of raw TCR sequences during error correction. IMGT germline references were used for alignment of VDJ genes, and clonotypes were defined by a unique CDR3 amino acid sequence together with V-J genes. Clonal expansion, Shannon diversity, and CDR3 relatedness (CalcPairwiseDistances, ClusterSamples) were evaluated with VDJtools, and phylogenetic trees were built with CLCbio workbench. Expanded clones were defined as having at least 8 unique UMIs, based on coefficient-of-variation modelling across technical triplicates. In-frame beta chains were kept once TCRdb had trimmed the public reads at Q25 with fastp and called clones with MiXCR. Here each entry gathers all rows of one CDR3 protein and keeps the most common genes and DNA. TCRdb, rather than the study authors, made the V and J calls. A total of some 86,000 distinct CDR3 sequences appear in this sample, just over 2.5% of them only once. The top ten hold 1.1% of the sample.

From cysteine to phenylalanine, the CDR3 is 15 amino acids long. Only the CDR3 region is kept as DNA, spanning 45 bases read in frame from base 1. Trimming at the junction amounts to 2 bases on V and 7 bases on J, and the germline ends lie 17 bases apart. Based on the germline V gene, the CDR1 and CDR2 sequences are MNHEY and SVGEGT. For unsorted PBMC libraries, 2 million PBMCs were used after storage in RNAlater at -80 degrees C until RNA extraction. Multiple sclerosis patients were enrolled in a US clinical protocol under which disease progression was evaluated by magnetic resonance imaging. Peripheral blood was subjected to Ficoll-Hypaque density gradient centrifugation to isolate PBMCs, which were then cryopreserved in liquid nitrogen. In its sample, this clonotype was seen many times. Which antigen it targets is not known. No qualities accompany the bases; no much larger clone lies one base away.

The V gene is TRBV6-2 or TRBV6-3 and the J gene is TRBJ1-2, with TRBD1 tentatively as D gene (5 bases match). The clonotype comes from a woman aged 25-40 years with multiple sclerosis. Source material: PBMCs. The CDR3 protein sequence reads: CASSYEDRSTAGYTF. The sequenced DNA is TGTGCCAGCAGTTACGAAGACAGATCGACGGCTGGCTACACCTTC.